This TCR beta chain was sequenced in a study of T-cell memory formation after mild COVID-19. As for the study in general: TCR clusters largely stayed donor specific.

For this clonotype: As yet, its antigen is unknown.

Study-level findings and limits: Memory from before infection featured some responding clones, which suggests cross-reactive memory joined. Confirmation of SARS-CoV-2 specificity was lacking for second-wave clones peaking day 37.

TCR alpha and TCR beta cDNA libraries with sample barcodes and UMIs came from 5'RACE using constant-segment primers. MiXCR, run by TCRdb on the 5' RACE reads, gives a single entry per CDR3 protein. The table lists about 350,000 distinct CDR3 sequences, roughly 15% of them singletons. Sequenced input: PBMCs or a T cell subset sorted from them (not recorded which). The TCR was taken from a man between 18 and 35 years old who had mild COVID-19 (a few samples of this study predate the infection). Cell type and time point are not known.

The CDR3 DNA reads as TGTGCCAGCAGTTACATCAGCTACGAGCAGTACTTC. This sequence encodes CASSYISYEQYF. V and J are TRBV6-2 or TRBV6-3 and TRBJ2-7; D is undetermined. Trimming removed 2 bases from V and 3 bases from J, with 5 bases in between. This CDR3 has 12 residues. CDR1 is MNHEY, CDR2 SVGEGT, per germline.